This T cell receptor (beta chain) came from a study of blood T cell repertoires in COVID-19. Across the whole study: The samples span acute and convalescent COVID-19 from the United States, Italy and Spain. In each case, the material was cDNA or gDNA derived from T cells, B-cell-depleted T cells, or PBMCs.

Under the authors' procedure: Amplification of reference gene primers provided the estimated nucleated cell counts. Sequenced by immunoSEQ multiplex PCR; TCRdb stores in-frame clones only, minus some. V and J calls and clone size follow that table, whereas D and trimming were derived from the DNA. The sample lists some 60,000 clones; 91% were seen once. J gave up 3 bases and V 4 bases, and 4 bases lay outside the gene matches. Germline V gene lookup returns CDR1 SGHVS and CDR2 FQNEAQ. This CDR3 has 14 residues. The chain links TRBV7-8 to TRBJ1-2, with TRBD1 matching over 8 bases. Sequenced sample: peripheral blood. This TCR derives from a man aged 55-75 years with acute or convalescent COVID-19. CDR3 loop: CASSSGQDYYGYTF. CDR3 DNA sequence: TGTGCCAGCAGCTCGGGACAGGACTACTATGGCTACACCTTC. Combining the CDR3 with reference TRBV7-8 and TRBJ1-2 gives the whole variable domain GAGVSQSPRYKVAKRGQDVALRCDPISGHVSLFWYQQALGQGPEFLTYFQNEAQLDKSGLPSDRFFAERPEGSVSTLKIQRTQQEDSAVYLCASSSGQDYYGYTFGSGTRLTVV.